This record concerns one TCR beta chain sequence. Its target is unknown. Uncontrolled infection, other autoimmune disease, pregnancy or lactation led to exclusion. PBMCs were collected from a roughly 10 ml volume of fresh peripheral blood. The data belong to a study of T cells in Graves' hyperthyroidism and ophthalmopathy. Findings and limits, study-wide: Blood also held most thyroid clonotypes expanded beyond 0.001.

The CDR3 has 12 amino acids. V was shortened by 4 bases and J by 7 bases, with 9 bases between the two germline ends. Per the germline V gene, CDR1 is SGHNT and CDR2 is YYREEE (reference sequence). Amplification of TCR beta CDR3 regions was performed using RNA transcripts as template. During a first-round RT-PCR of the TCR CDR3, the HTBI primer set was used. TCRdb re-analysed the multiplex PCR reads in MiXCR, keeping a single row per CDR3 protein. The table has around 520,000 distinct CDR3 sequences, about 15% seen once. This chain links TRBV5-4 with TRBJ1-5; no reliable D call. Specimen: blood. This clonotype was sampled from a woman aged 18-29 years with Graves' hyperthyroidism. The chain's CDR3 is CASSPHGQPQHF. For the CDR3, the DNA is TGTGCCAGCAGCCCCCATGGACAGCCCCAGCATTTT. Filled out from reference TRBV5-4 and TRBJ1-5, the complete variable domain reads ETGVTQSPTHLIKTRGQQVTLRCSSQSGHNTVSWYQQALGQGPQFIFQYYREEENGRGNFPPRFSGLQFPNYSSELNVNALELDDSALYLCASSPHGQPQHFGDGTRLSIL.